One sample yielded the 29 T cell receptor beta chains listed below, sequenced in a study of blood T cell repertoires in COVID-19. Assay used: immunoSEQ multiplex PCR; TCRdb lists only in-frame clones, some missing. Among about 170,000 clones listed, more than 85% were seen once. Sequenced sample: PBMCs or T cells enriched from blood (not recorded which). Source of these receptors: a human donor with acute COVID-19. The donor label of this sample is uncertain.

The chain links TRBV3-1 (or the pseudogene TRBV3-2) to TRBJ2-4; TRBD1 matches 9 bases. The CDR3 has 19 residues. With V trimmed by 4 bases and J by 5 bases, 18 bases remained unmatched. Germline-derived CDR1 and CDR2 are LGHDT and YNNKEL (reference sequence). The CDR3 DNA is TGTGCCAGCAGCCCAGTTAATCCCCGGGCCAGGACAGGGGAAAACATTCAGTACTTC. Amino acids: CASSPVNPRARTGENIQYF.

This clone has just a few counts. This chain connects TRBV19 to TRBJ1-4; D is uncertain. The V gene lost 6 bases and the J gene lost 2 bases, with 10 bases spanning the gap. CDR3 length: 14 residues. Germline V gene data show CDR1 as LNHDA and CDR2 as SQIVND (reference sequence). CDR3 loop: CASRQRGTNEKLFF. CDR3 DNA sequence: TGTGCCAGTAGACAGCGAGGGACTAATGAAAAACTGTTTTTT.

The gene calls are TRBV6-5 and TRBJ2-6; 8 bases map to TRBD1. The V gene end was trimmed by 6 bases and the J gene end by 3 bases; junction bases not matched to a gene: 4. The CDR3 runs to 15 residues. Germline lookup yields CDR1 MNHEY and CDR2 SVGAGI. The CDR3 nucleotides read TGTGCCAGCAGCCGGACAGGGCGTGGGGCCAACGTCCTGACTTTC. This sequence encodes CASSRTGRGANVLTF.

The chain employs TRBV6-2 or TRBV6-3 and TRBJ2-7; 14 positions match TRBD2. This CDR3 contains 18 residues. Germline trimming cut 2 bases from V and 1 base from J; bases unmatched to any gene: 7. Germline CDR1 is MNHEY and CDR2 is SVGEGT. The CDR3: CASSYRTSGGKSSYEQYF. The CDR3 region has the DNA TGTGCCAGCAGTTACAGGACTAGCGGGGGGAAAAGTTCCTACGAGCAGTACTTC.

The V call is TRBV4-1, the J call TRBJ2-2; 8 bases match TRBD1. The V gene end was trimmed by 5 bases and the J gene end by 0 bases; junction bases not matched to a gene: 8. In germline, CDR1 is MGHRA, CDR2 YSYEKL. The CDR3 length is 17 residues. The CDR3 loop is CASSYRTGPANTGELFF. The DNA for the CDR3 is TGCGCCAGCAGCTACCGGACAGGGCCCGCGAACACCGGGGAGCTGTTTTTT.

The CDR3 loop is CASSYQFYEQYF. Here the CDR3 DNA reads TGTGCCAGCAGTTACCAATTCTACGAGCAGTACTTC. The J gene is TRBJ2-7, the V gene TRBV6-2 or TRBV6-3; D gene ambiguous. V was pared by 2 bases and J by 3 bases, with 5 bases between. Germline-derived CDR1 and CDR2 are MNHEY and SVGEGT. CDR3 length: 12 amino acids.

The V and J genes are TRBV7-2 and TRBJ2-3; 9 nucleotides align to TRBD2. Germline-derived CDR1 and CDR2 are SGHTA and FQGNSA. This CDR3 is built from 17 residues. The V segment lost 1 base and the J segment 3 bases; nucleotides outside the gene matches: 8. The CDR3 spells CASSLVGGGARTDTQYF. The CDR3 DNA is TGTGCCAGCAGCTTAGTAGGCGGGGGGGCCAGGACAGATACGCAGTATTTT. Combining the CDR3 with reference TRBV7-2 and TRBJ2-3 gives the whole variable domain GAGVSQSPSNKVTEKGKDVELRCDPISGHTALYWYRQSLGQGLEFLIYFQGNSAPDKSGLPSDRFSAERTGGSVSTLTIQRTQQEDSAVYLCASSLVGGGARTDTQYFGPGTRLTVL.

The chain combines TRBV2 with TRBJ1-5, with D possibly TRBD1 on 5 matching bases. The CDR3 is 13 amino acids. The germline V and J ends were trimmed by 3 bases and 6 bases, with 9 bases remaining between them. Germline CDR1 and CDR2: SNHLY and FYNNEI. In nucleotides, the CDR3 is TGTGCCAGCAGTGAGGCAGGGTTTCAGCCCCAGCATTTT. Translating it yields CASSEAGFQPQHF.

This clone was seen once. The chain uses TRBV7-2 and TRBJ2-3, with 10 bases identical to TRBD2. Germline CDR1 SGHTA, CDR2 FQGNSA. The CDR3 runs to 16 residues. V trimming: 1 base; J trimming: 10 bases; junction bases outside the gene matches: 11. The CDR3 sequence is CASSLGGSGGAVAQYF. The CDR3 DNA reads as TGTGCCAGCAGCTTAGGGGGCAGCGGGGGGGCCGTTGCGCAGTATTTT.

Concerning this clone: Other DNA sequences from this sample encode an identical CDR3 as well. V gene TRBV6-5 combines with J gene TRBJ1-6; 8 bases fit TRBD1. The ends lost 3 bases at V and 6 bases at J; junction bases unmatched: 4. The CDR3 totals 15 residues. CDR1 is MNHEY, CDR2 SVGAGI, per germline. The CDR3 DNA sequence: TGTGCCAGCAGTTATAGTGGACAGGGTAATTCACCCCTCCACTTT. As protein: CASSYSGQGNSPLHF.

The rearrangement links TRBV10-3 to TRBJ1-1, with 10 bases fitting TRBD1. The V gene's germline CDR1 is ENHRY and CDR2 SYGVKD. J was trimmed by 0 bases and V by 10 bases; bases with no gene match: 8. The CDR3 loop spans 15 amino acids. CDR3 sequence reads: CATGQGGNMNTEAFF. The CDR3 DNA sequence: TGTGCCACCGGACAGGGGGGCAATATGAACACTGAAGCTTTCTTT.

J is TRBJ2-3 and V is TRBV5-1; perhaps TRBD1 as D (5 bases). Germline values: CDR1 SGHRS, CDR2 YFSETQ. The length of the CDR3 is 14 residues. Trimming cost V 0 bases and J 7 bases, with 12 bases left between them. CDR3 sequence (DNA): TGCGCCAGCAGCTTGGGGGGCAAGGGGAATACGCAGTATTTT. Protein product: CASSLGGKGNTQYF.

This chain uses TRBV7-2 with TRBJ1-2; possible D gene TRBD1, 6 bases. Between the trimmed V and J ends, which lost 1 base and 5 bases, there was a span of 17 bases. Per germline, CDR1 SGHTA and CDR2 FQGNSA. The CDR3 spans 16 residues. CDR3 region: CASSLEGSGGPYGYTF. In DNA form, the CDR3 reads TGTGCCAGCAGCTTAGAGGGTTCGGGGGGGCCGTATGGCTACACCTTC.

This chain joins TRBV3-1 (or the pseudogene TRBV3-2) and TRBJ1-2; D ambiguous. The CDR3 is 14 amino acids. V was pared by 2 bases and J by 4 bases, with 11 bases between. Germline values: CDR1 LGHDT, CDR2 YNNKEL (reference sequence). The CDR3 DNA reads TGTGCCAGCAGCCAAATCCCAATTTTCTATGGCTACACCTTC. Protein: CASSQIPIFYGYTF.

V usage is TRBV28 and J usage is TRBJ1-1; no firm D call. The germline V gene has CDR1 MDHEN and CDR2 SYDVKM. V lost 3 bases and J lost 0, with 20 bases in between. This CDR3 contains 18 residues. The CDR3 DNA is TGTGCCAGCAGTTTTCCCGCGTCTCTTTTCCTTTTGAACACTGAAGCTTTCTTT. This gives the protein CASSFPASLFLLNTEAFF.

This chain links TRBV18 with TRBJ2-3, with a possible D match to TRBD1 (6 bases). Germline CDR1 KGHSH, CDR2 LQKENI. The CDR3 is 18 amino acids. Trimming cost V 6 bases and J 0 bases, with 22 bases left between them. The CDR3 region has the DNA TGTGCCAGCTCTGTCCCCGGACAGATGTTAACTAGCACAGATACGCAGTATTTT. It codes for CASSVPGQMLTSTDTQYF.

This chain joins TRBV30 and TRBJ1-2; 9 bases are shared with TRBD1. This CDR3 is 14 amino acids long. The trim removed 4 bases at V and 4 bases at J, leaving 7 bases unmatched. CDR1 and CDR2 from the germline V gene are GTSNPN and SVGIG (reference sequence). The CDR3: CAWTEQGAGYGYTF. CDR3 DNA: TGTGCCTGGACTGAACAGGGGGCCGGCTATGGCTACACCTTC. The variable domain in full, with the rest retrieved from reference TRBV30 and TRBJ1-2, is SQTIHQWPATLVQPVGSPLSLECTVEGTSNPNLYWYRQAAGRGLQLLFYSVGIGQISSEVPQNLSASRPQDRQFILSSKKLLLSDSGFYLCAWTEQGAGYGYTFGSGTRLTVV.

This rearrangement joins TRBV4-1 to TRBJ2-3; 12 bases are shared with TRBD2. Losses at the gene ends were 1 base for V and 3 bases for J; bases not matched to a gene: 8. Germline V gene sequence: CDR1 MGHRA, CDR2 YSYEKL. The CDR3 runs to 18 residues. CDR3 residues: CASSQGLAGALLTDTQYF. The CDR3 DNA reads as TGCGCCAGCAGCCAAGGACTAGCGGGGGCCCTCCTAACAGATACGCAGTATTTT.

The rearrangement uses TRBV27 and TRBJ2-7; 13 nucleotides align to TRBD2. The CDR3 runs 15 residues. Germline CDR1 MNHEY, CDR2 SMNVEV (reference sequence). V lost 4 bases to trimming and J lost 5 bases; unmatched junction nucleotides: 5. The CDR3 region has the DNA TGTGCCAGCAGTTCCTTGACTAGCGGGGGGAACGAGCAGTACTTC. Translation gives CASSSLTSGGNEQYF.

This chain links TRBV24-1 with TRBJ1-1; 7 bases map to TRBD1. V shed 3 bases and J 8 bases; nucleotides not matched to a gene: 5. The CDR3 has 13 amino acids. Germline CDR1 KGHDR, CDR2 SFDVKD. CDR3 protein: CATSDQLTGEAFF. CDR3 sequence (DNA): TGTGCCACCAGTGATCAATTGACAGGGGAAGCTTTCTTT.

The genes are TRBV27 and TRBJ2-1; 9 nucleotides match TRBD2. The junction had 7 bases not matched to a gene; V was cut back by 5 bases and J by 8 bases. CDR3 length: 14 residues. The germline V gene has CDR1 MNHEY and CDR2 SMNVEV (reference sequence). Here the CDR3 reads CASSPSGVRDEQFF. The CDR3 DNA follows: TGTGCCAGCAGTCCTAGCGGGGTTAGGGATGAGCAGTTCTTC.

V gene TRBV12-5 combines with J gene TRBJ2-3, with a tentative D call TRBD2 (5 bases). V lost 6 bases and J lost 6, with 13 bases in between. CDR1 is LGHNT, CDR2 FRNRAP, per germline. The CDR3 extends over 13 amino acids. CDR3 amino acids: CASGPRGKDTQYF. For the CDR3, the DNA is TGTGCTAGTGGCCCTAGAGGGAAGGATACGCAGTATTTT.

The CDR3 DNA reads as TGTGCCATCAGTGACGCCTTGGGGCAAGAGCAGTACTTC. It is translated as CAISDALGQEQYF. The chain employs TRBV10-3 and TRBJ2-7; maybe TRBD1 (5 bases). Deletions cut 3 bases from V and 7 bases from J, with 13 bases between. CDR1 is ENHRY and CDR2 is SYGVKD in the germline V gene. The CDR3 covers 13 residues.

V and J are TRBV5-4 and TRBJ2-1; 12 nucleotides agree with TRBD2. The CDR3 is 17 residues long. Germline assignment: CDR1 SGHNT and CDR2 YYREEE (reference sequence). The V and J ends lost 4 bases and 4 bases, in that order; junction bases with no gene match: 9. The CDR3 nucleotides are TGTGCCAGCAGCGACTCAACTAGCGGGGGGCTTTACAATGAGCAGTTCTTC. Translation: CASSDSTSGGLYNEQFF.

The gene calls are TRBV7-9 and TRBJ2-5, with D maybe TRBD1 (5 bases). Per the germline V gene, CDR1 is SEHNR and CDR2 is FQNEAQ (reference sequence). The CDR3 is 13 residues long. V was trimmed by 0 bases and J by 5 bases, leaving 7 bases between them. In DNA, the CDR3 is TGTGCCAGCAGCTTAGCGGGGCTCGAGACCCAGTACTTC. Its translation is CASSLAGLETQYF. Filled out from reference TRBV7-9 and TRBJ2-5, the complete variable domain reads DTGVSQNPRHKITKRGQNVTFRCDPISEHNRLYWYRQTLGQGPEFLTYFQNEAQLEKSRLLSDRFSAERPKGSFSTLEIQRTEQGDSAMYLCASSLAGLETQYFGPGTRLLVL.

The CDR3 spells CASSLVFRGRVKNGYTF. The DNA for the CDR3 is TGTGCCAGCAGCTTAGTCTTCAGGGGGCGCGTTAAGAATGGCTACACCTTC. The chain employs TRBV7-8 and TRBJ1-2, with 8 nucleotides matching TRBD1. Per the germline V gene, CDR1 is SGHVS and CDR2 is FQNEAQ. J gave up 6 bases and V 1 base, and 13 bases lay outside the gene matches. The CDR3 has 17 amino acids. Variable domain in full (rest from reference TRBV7-8 and TRBJ1-2): GAGVSQSPRYKVAKRGQDVALRCDPISGHVSLFWYQQALGQGPEFLTYFQNEAQLDKSGLPSDRFFAERPEGSVSTLKIQRTQQEDSAVYLCASSLVFRGRVKNGYTFGSGTRLTVV.

The table lists this clone with a few counts. The chain couples TRBV2 to TRBJ2-7; 8 bases map to TRBD1. The CDR3 runs to 15 residues. Looked up from germline, CDR1 is SNHLY and CDR2 is FYNNEI. Unmatched junction bases numbered 10, after V lost 3 bases and J lost 6 bases. The chain's CDR3 is CASSDSGTGRSEQYF. The CDR3 DNA reads TGTGCCAGCAGTGATAGTGGGACAGGTAGAAGCGAGCAGTACTTC.

This chain uses TRBV5-1 with TRBJ1-2, with TRBD1 identical over 9 bases. This CDR3 region has 15 residues. Germline V gives CDR1 SGHRS, CDR2 YFSETQ. With V trimmed by 4 bases and J by 7 bases, 11 bases remained unmatched. The CDR3 nucleotides read TGCGCCAGCAGCACCCGTCCACAGGGGGCGATTGGCTACACCTTC. This gives the protein CASSTRPQGAIGYTF.

The sample holds a few counts of this clone. The chain recombines TRBV30 with TRBJ1-2, with unresolved D. Germline assignment: CDR1 GTSNPN and CDR2 SVGIG (reference sequence). The CDR3 is 16 amino acids. The germline V and J ends were trimmed by 3 bases and 1 base, with 18 bases remaining between them. The CDR3 protein is CAWSLRSAPINYGYTF. The CDR3 DNA is TGTGCCTGGAGCCTCAGGTCGGCACCGATTAACTATGGCTACACCTTC.